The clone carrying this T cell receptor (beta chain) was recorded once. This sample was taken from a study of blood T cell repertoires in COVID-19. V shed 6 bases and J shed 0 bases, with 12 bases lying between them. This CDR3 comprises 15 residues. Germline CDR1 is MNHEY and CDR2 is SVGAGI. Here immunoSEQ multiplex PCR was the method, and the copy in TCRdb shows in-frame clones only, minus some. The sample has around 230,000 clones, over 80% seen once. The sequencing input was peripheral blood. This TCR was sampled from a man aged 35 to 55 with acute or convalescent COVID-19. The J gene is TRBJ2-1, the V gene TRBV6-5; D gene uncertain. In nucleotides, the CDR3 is TGTGCCAGCAGGATCGGTTCTACCTCCTACAATGAGCAGTTCTTC. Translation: CASRIGSTSYNEQFF.